This T cell receptor beta chain was observed in a study of T cells in Graves' hyperthyroidism and ophthalmopathy. The CDR3 has 13 residues. Germline CDR1 is SNHLY and CDR2 is FYNNEI. Trimming pared 6 bases from V and 7 bases from J, leaving 15 bases between. Amplification of TCR beta CDR3 regions used RNA as the template. A first-round RT-PCR of the TCR CDR3 used the HTBI primer set. From the multiplex PCR reads, TCRdb called clonotypes with MiXCR, one entry per CDR3 protein. Of around 580,000 distinct CDR3 sequences in the sample, approximately 16% were seen once. A lack of ophthalmopathy progression within 18 months defined stable Graves' hyperthyroidism. The diagnostic basis comprised clinical symptoms, serum thyroxine and TRAb, thyroid ultrasound and orbital computed tomography. Approximately 10 ml of fresh peripheral blood supplied the PBMCs.

The material sequenced was blood. The sequence was collected from a woman younger than 30 with Graves' hyperthyroidism. The V gene is TRBV2, the J gene TRBJ2-5; TRBD1 might be the D (5 bases). The CDR3 region has the DNA TGTGCCAGCAGGACAGACAGCTTCCTGACCCAGTACTTC. Its translation is CASRTDSFLTQYF.